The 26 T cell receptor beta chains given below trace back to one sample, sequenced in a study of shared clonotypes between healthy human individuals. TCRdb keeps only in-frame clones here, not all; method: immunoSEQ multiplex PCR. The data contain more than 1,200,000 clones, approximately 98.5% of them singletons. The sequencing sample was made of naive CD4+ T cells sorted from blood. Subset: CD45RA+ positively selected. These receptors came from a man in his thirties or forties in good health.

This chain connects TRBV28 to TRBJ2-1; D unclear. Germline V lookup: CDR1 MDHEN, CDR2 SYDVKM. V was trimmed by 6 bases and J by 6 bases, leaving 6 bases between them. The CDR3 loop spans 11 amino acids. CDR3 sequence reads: CASRASNEQFF. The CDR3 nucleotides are TGTGCCAGCAGGGCCTCCAATGAGCAGTTCTTC.

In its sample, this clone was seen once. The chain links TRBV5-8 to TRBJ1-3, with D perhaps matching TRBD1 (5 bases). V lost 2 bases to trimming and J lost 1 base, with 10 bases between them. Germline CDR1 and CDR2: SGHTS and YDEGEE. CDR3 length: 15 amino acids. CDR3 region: CASSFSRASGNTIYF. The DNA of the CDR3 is TGTGCCAGCAGCTTTTCCAGGGCTTCTGGAAACACCATATATTTT.

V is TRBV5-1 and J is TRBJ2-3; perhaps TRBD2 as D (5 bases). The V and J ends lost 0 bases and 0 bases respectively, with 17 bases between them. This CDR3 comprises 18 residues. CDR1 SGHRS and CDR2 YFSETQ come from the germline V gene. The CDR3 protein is CASSLGTSRQTSTDTQYF. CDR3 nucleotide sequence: TGCGCCAGCAGCTTGGGTACTAGTAGACAAACTAGCACAGATACGCAGTATTTT.

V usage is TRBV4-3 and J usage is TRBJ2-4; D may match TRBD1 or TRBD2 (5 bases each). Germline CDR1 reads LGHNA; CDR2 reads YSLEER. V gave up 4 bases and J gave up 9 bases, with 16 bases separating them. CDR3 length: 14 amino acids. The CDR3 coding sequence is TGCGCCAGCAGCCCCGCTGGGGGATTTAGCATTCAGTACTTC. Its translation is CASSPAGGFSIQYF.

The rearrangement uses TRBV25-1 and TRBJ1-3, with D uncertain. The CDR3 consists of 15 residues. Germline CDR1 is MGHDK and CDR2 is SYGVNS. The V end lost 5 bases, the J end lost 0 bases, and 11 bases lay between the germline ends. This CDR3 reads CASSPHRDSGNTIYF. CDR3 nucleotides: TGTGCCAGCAGTCCTCACCGGGACTCTGGAAACACCATATATTTT.

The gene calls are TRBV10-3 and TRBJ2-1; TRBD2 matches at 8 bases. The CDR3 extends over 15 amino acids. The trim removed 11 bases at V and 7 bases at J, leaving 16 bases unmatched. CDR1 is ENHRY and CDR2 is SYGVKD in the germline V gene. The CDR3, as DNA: TGTGCCGTGGAGACCGGACTAGCCGTCAGGAATGAGCAGTTCTTC. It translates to CAVETGLAVRNEQFF.

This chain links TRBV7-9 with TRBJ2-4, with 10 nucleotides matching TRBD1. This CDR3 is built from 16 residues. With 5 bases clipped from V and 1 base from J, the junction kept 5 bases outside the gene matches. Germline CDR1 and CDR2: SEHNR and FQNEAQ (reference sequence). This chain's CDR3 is CASSLGQGEAKNIQYF. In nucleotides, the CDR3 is TGTGCCAGCAGCCTCGGACAGGGGGAGGCCAAAAACATTCAGTACTTC.

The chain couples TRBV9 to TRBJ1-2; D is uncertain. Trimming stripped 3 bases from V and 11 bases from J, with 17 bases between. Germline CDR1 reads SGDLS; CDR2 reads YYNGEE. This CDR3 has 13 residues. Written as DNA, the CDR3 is TGTGCCAGCAGCGCCGGACCCCGAAGTGAGTACACCTTC. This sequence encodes CASSAGPRSEYTF.

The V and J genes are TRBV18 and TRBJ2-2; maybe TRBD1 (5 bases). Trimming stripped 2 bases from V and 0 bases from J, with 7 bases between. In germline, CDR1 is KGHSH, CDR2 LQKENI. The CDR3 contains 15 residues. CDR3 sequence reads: CASSPSGSNTGELFF. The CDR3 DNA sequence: TGTGCCAGCTCACCATCAGGGTCGAACACCGGGGAGCTGTTTTTT. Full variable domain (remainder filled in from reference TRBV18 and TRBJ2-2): NAGVMQNPRHLVRRRGQEARLRCSPMKGHSHVYWYRQLPEEGLKFMVYLQKENIIDESGMPKERFSAEFPKEGPSILRIQQVVRGDSAAYFCASSPSGSNTGELFFGEGSRLTVL.

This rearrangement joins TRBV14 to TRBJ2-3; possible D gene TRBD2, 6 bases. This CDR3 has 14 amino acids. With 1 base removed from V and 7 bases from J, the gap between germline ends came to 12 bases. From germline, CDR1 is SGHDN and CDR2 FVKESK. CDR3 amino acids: CASSQAGVLNTQYF. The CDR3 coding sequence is TGTGCCAGCAGCCAAGCGGGAGTCTTGAATACGCAGTATTTT.

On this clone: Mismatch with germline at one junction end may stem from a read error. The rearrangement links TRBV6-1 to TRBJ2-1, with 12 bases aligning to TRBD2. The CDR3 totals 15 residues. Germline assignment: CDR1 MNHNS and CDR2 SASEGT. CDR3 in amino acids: CAGRTSGTQSHEQFF. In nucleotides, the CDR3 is TGTGCCGGCAGGACTAGCGGGACGCAGTCCCATGAGCAGTTCTTC.

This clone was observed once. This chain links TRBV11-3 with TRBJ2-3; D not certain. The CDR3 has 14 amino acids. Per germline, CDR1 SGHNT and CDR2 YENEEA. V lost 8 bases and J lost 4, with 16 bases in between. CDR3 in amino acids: CASSLPGSPDTQYF. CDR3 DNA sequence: TGTGCCAGCTCCCTCCCGGGCTCCCCAGATACGCAGTATTTT.

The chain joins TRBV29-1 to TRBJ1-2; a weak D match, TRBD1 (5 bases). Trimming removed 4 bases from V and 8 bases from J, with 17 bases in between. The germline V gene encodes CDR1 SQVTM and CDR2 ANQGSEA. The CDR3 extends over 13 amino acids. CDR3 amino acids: CSVVTQGVRGYTF. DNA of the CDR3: TGCAGCGTTGTCACCCAGGGCGTAAGGGGCTACACCTTC.

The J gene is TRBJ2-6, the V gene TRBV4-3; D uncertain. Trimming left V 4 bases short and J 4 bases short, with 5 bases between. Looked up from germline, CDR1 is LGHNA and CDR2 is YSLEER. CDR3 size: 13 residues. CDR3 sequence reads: CASSPGGANVLTF. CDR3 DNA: TGCGCCAGCAGCCCTGGGGGGGCCAACGTCCTGACTTTC.

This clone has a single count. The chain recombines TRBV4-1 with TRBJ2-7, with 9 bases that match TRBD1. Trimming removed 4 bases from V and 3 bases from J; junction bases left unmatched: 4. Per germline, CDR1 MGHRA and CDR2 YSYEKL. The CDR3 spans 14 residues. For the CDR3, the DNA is TGCGCCAGCAGCCGGGAGGGACAGGGCTACGAGCAGTACTTC. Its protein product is CASSREGQGYEQYF.

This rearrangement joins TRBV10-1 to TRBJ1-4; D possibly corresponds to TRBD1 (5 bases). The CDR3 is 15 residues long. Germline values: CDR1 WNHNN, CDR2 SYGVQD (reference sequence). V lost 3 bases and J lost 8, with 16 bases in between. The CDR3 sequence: CASSDSRGGAEKLFF. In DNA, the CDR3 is TGCGCCAGCAGTGACTCGAGAGGAGGGGCCGAAAAACTGTTTTTT.

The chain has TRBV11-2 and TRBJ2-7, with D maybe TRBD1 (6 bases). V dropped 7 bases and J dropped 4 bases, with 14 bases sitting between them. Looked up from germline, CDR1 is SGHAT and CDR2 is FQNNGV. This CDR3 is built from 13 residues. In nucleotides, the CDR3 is TGTGCCAGCAAACTAGGGGGACGGTACGAGCAGTACTTC. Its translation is CASKLGGRYEQYF.

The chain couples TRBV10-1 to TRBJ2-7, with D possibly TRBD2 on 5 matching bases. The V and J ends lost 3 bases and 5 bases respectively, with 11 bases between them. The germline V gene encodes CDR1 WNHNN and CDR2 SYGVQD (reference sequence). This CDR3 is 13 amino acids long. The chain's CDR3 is CASSEMERNEQYF. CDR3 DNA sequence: TGCGCCAGCAGTGAAATGGAGCGGAACGAGCAGTACTTC.

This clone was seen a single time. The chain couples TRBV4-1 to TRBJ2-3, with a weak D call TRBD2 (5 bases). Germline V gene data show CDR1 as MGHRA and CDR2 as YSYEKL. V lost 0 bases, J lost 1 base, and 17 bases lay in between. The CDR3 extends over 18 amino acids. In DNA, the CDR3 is TGCGCCAGCAGCCAAGATCGCAAGGCTAGCTGGGGCACAGATACGCAGTATTTT. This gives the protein CASSQDRKASWGTDTQYF.

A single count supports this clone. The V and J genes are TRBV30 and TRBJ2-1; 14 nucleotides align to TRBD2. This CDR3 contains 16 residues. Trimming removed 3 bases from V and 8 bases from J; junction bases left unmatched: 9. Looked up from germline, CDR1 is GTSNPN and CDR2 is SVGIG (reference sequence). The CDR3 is CAWRARGLAGVHEQFF. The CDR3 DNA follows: TGTGCCTGGAGGGCCCGGGGACTAGCGGGAGTACATGAGCAGTTCTTC.

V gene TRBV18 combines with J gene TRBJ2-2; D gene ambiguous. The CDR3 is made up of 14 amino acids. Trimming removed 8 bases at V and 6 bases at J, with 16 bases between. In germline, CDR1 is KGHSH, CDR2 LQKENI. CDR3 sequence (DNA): TGTGCCAGCCCTTACGGGCTCGGTGCCGGGGAGCTGTTTTTT. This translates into CASPYGLGAGELFF. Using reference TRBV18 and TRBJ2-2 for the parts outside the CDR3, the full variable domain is NAGVMQNPRHLVRRRGQEARLRCSPMKGHSHVYWYRQLPEEGLKFMVYLQKENIIDESGMPKERFSAEFPKEGPSILRIQQVVRGDSAAYFCASPYGLGAGELFFGEGSRLTVL.

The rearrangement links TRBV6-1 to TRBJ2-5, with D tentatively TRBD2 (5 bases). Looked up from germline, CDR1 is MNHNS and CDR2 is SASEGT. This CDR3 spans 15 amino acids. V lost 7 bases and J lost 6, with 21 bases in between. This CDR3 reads CASIGREGLKQTQYF. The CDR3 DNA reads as TGTGCCAGCATAGGGCGTGAAGGACTGAAGCAGACCCAGTACTTC.

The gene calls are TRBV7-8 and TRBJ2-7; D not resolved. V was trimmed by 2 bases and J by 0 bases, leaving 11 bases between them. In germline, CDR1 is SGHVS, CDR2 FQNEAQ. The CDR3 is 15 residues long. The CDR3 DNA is TGTGCCAGCAGCTTAAGTTCTACATTCTCCTACGAGCAGTACTTC. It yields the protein CASSLSSTFSYEQYF. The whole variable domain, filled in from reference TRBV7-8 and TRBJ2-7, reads GAGVSQSPRYKVAKRGQDVALRCDPISGHVSLFWYQQALGQGPEFLTYFQNEAQLDKSGLPSDRFFAERPEGSVSTLKIQRTQQEDSAVYLCASSLSSTFSYEQYFGPGTRLTVT.

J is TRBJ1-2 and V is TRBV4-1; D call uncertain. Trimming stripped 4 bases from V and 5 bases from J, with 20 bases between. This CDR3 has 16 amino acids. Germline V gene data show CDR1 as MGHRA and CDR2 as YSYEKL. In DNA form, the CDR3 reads TGCGCCAGCAGCCCCCGAACCAGTCCCCTCCTGTATGGCTACACCTTC. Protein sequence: CASSPRTSPLLYGYTF.

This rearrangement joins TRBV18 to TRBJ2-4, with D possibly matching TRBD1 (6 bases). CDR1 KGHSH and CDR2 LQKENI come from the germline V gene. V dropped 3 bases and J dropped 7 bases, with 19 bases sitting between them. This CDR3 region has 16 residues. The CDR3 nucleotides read TGTGCCAGCTCACCGCTTACAGGGATCAGTGGGAACATTCAGTACTTC. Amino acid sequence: CASSPLTGISGNIQYF.

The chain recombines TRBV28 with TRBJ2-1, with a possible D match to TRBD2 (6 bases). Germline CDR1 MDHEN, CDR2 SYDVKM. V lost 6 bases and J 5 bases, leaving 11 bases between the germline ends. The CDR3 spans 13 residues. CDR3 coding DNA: TGTGCCAGCAGAAAGGGACTGAACAATGAGCAGTTCTTC. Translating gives CASRKGLNNEQFF.